This T cell receptor (beta chain) derives from a study of control samples from healthy donors and cancer patients (dated by TCRdb to the early 2020s). Details on this clone: Its antigen is unknown. The sample holds no much larger clone one base away, and base qualities are not on file.

Library generation was performed with the immunoSEQ multiplex PCR assay. TCRdb holds this immuneACCESS table with in-frame rearrangements only. Some clones are missing; in checked studies, unresolved V genes explain under half, and the rest has no known cause. Present in this sample are tens of thousands of clones, 82% of which were seen just once. 8.5% to 10% of the sample is held by the ten biggest clonotypes. The sequenced sample consisted of blood. The sequence derives from a woman aged 60-75 years in good health.

The sequenced DNA: TGCGCCAGCAGCTTAACGGGAAACGGAGTTACTGAAGCTTTCTTT. Its coded protein is CASSLTGNGVTEAFF. The chain joins TRBV5-1 to TRBJ1-1, with no confidently assigned D gene. From the germline V gene, CDR1 is SGHRS and CDR2 is YFSETQ. V loses 2 bases of germline sequence and J loses 5 bases, and the interval between the two ends is 16 bases. The CDR3 runs 15 residues from the cysteine to the phenylalanine. Here the CDR3 DNA is all that survives: 45 bases in frame from base 1. When the CDR3 is completed using the reference TRBV5-1 and TRBJ1-1 genes on either side, the full variable domain is KAGVTQTPRYLIKTRGQQVTLSCSPISGHRSVSWYQQTPGQGLQFLFEYFSETQRNKGNFPGRFSGRQFSNSRSEMNVSTLELGDSALYLCASSLTGNGVTEAFFGQGTRLTVV.